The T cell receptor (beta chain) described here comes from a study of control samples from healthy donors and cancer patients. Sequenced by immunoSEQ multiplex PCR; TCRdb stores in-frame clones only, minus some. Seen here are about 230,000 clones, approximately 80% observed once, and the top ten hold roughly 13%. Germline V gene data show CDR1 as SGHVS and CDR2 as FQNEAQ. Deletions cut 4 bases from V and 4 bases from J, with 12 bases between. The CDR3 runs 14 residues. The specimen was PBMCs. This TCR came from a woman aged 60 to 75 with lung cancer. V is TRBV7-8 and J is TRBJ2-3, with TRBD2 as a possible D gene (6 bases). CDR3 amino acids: CASSSHGTSDTQYF. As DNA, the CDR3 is TGTGCCAGCAGCTCCCACGGGACTTCAGATACGCAGTATTTT.